These T cell receptor beta chains were read from a single sample in a study of PD-1 and CTLA-4 blockade in melanoma. Sequencing used immunoSEQ multiplex PCR; TCRdb keeps in-frame clones, though not all of them. The sample comprises around 16,000 clones, 65% to 85% of which are singletons, and about 16% rests with the top ten. This sample comprised CD8+ T cells from peripheral blood, obtained before anti-PD-1 treatment. These receptors all stem from a human donor with melanoma. Both conserved end residues are part of each CDR3. D genes are given only for firm matches. Only some rows state a clone size, as once, few, many or a class for expanded clones.

v_call,clone_size,d_call,j_call,cdr3_nt,cdr3_aa
TRBV6-5,.,.,TRBJ2-1,TGTGCCAGCAGTTACTCCGGCTCCGAGCAGTTCTTC,CASSYSGSEQFF
TRBV13,.,.,TRBJ1-4,TGTGCCAGCAGCATCTTTAATGAAAAACTGTTTTTT,CASSIFNEKLFF
TRBV11-2,.,TRBD1,TRBJ1-1,TGTGCCAGCAGCCCCGACAGGGGGTTTCGGGGGAACACTGAAGCTTTCTTT,CASSPDRGFRGNTEAFF
TRBV13,.,.,TRBJ1-4,TGTGCCAGCAGCCCCCGGGGCGAAAAACTGTTTTTT,CASSPRGEKLFF
TRBV7-9,.,.,TRBJ2-1,TGTGCCAGCAGCTGGGAGAGCTCCTACAATGAGCAGTTCTTC,CASSWESSYNEQFF
TRBV27,.,TRBD1,TRBJ1-1,TGTGCCAGCAGGACTCGGGACAGGGAGGACACTGAAGCTTTCTTT,CASRTRDREDTEAFF
TRBV7-2,.,.,TRBJ1-4,TGTGCCAGCAGCTTATGGGGTAATCCCGGTGAAAAACTGTTTTTT,CASSLWGNPGEKLFF
TRBV6-1,.,TRBD2,TRBJ2-5,TGTGCCAGCAGTGAAGAGGGAGGGGTAAGGGGAGAGACCCAGTACTTC,CASSEEGGVRGETQYF
TRBV5-5,few,.,TRBJ1-1,TGTGCCAGCAGCTTGAGGGCGGACACTGAAGCTTTCTTT,CASSLRADTEAFF
TRBV3-1/TRBV3-2,.,TRBD2,TRBJ2-7,TGTGCCAGCAGCCAAGAACCGCGTAGCGGGGGACGGCCGTCCTACGAGCAGTACTTC,CASSQEPRSGGRPSYEQYF
TRBV7-9,.,TRBD1,TRBJ2-2,TGTGCCAGCAGCTTAGAGAGGACAGGGGGCACCGGGGAGCTGTTTTTT,CASSLERTGGTGELFF
TRBV15,.,.,TRBJ1-3,TGTGCCACCAGTCCGGAGGCCGCCTCTATGAACACCATATATTTT,CATSPEAASMNTIYF
TRBV18,once,TRBD2,TRBJ2-7,TGTGCCAGCTCATGGACTAGCGGGAGCTCGTACGAGCAGTACTTC,CASSWTSGSSYEQYF
TRBV7-8,.,.,TRBJ1-5,TGTGCCAGCAGCCATGGGGCAGGGAATCAGCCCCAGCATTTT,CASSHGAGNQPQHF
TRBV24-1,.,.,TRBJ1-2,TGTGCCACCAGTGATTTGAATGGCTACACCTTC,CATSDLNGYTF
TRBV7-6,.,TRBD1,TRBJ1-2,TGTGCCAGCAGCCCCTGGGACAGCAACAACTATGGCTACACCTTC,CASSPWDSNNYGYTF
TRBV6-1,few,.,TRBJ2-4,TGTGCCAGCAGTGAAAGCGCGAACATTCAGTACTTC,CASSESANIQYF
TRBV10-1,few,.,TRBJ2-6,TGCGCCAGCAGTGCGGGGTATGAAGGTAGCGGCTCTGGGGCCAACGTCCTGACTTTC,CASSAGYEGSGSGANVLTF
TRBV2,.,.,TRBJ1-4,TGTGCCAGCAGTCTCATGCGTACAGGCGTCGTAGCCCCCGAGGAAAAACTGTTTTTT,CASSLMRTGVVAPEEKLFF
TRBV27,once,.,TRBJ1-5,TGTGCCAGCAGTCCTCGGACCCCTGGCAATCAGCCCCAGCATTTT,CASSPRTPGNQPQHF
TRBV4-1,once,TRBD1,TRBJ2-1,TGCGCCAGCGGAAGAGGGGACAGCTCCTACAATGAGCAGTTCTTC,CASGRGDSSYNEQFF
TRBV9,.,TRBD1,TRBJ1-1,TGTGCCAGCAGCCCCAGACAGGGCGGCACTGAAGCTTTCTTT,CASSPRQGGTEAFF
TRBV6-1,.,.,TRBJ2-1,TGTGCCAGCAGTGAAGCGGGGGCCCCTTACAATGAGCAGTTCTTC,CASSEAGAPYNEQFF
TRBV7-9,.,TRBD1,TRBJ1-5,TGTGCCAGCAGCCCCATCGGGACAGGGGACGGTCAGCCCCAGCATTTT,CASSPIGTGDGQPQHF
TRBV7-9,.,.,TRBJ2-5,TGTGCCAGCACCAGGGACGGAGAAGAGACCCAGTACTTC,CASTRDGEETQYF
TRBV19,once,.,TRBJ1-1,TGTGCCAGTTTAGGGCGGATGAACACTGAAGCTTTCTTT,CASLGRMNTEAFF
TRBV6-5,.,.,TRBJ2-1,TGTGCCAGCAGTTACGGTCTGGGGAACAATGAGCAGTTCTTC,CASSYGLGNNEQFF
TRBV7-9,.,.,TRBJ2-3,TGTGCCAGCAGCCCGGAAGAGCGGAGCACAGATACGCAGTATTTT,CASSPEERSTDTQYF
TRBV5-4,once,.,TRBJ2-1,TGTGCCAGCAGCTTGGAAAGCTCCTACAATGAGCAGTTCTTC,CASSLESSYNEQFF
TRBV18,few,.,TRBJ2-6,TGTGCCAGCTCCCCTTCACCTCCTGGCTCTGGGGCCAACGTCCTGACTTTC,CASSPSPPGSGANVLTF
TRBV29-1,few,TRBD2,TRBJ2-3,TGCAGCGTTGCCGGGCTAGCGGGGGTTACGGAGTATTTT,CSVAGLAGVTEYF
TRBV7-2,few,TRBD2,TRBJ2-1,TGTGCCAGCAGTCCCACGAGGGACTACACAGACAATGAGCAGTTCTTC,CASSPTRDYTDNEQFF
TRBV9,.,TRBD1,TRBJ1-2,TGTGCCAGCAGCTACCGACAGGGAACGACAAACTATGGCTACACCTTC,CASSYRQGTTNYGYTF
TRBV3-1/TRBV3-2,.,.,TRBJ2-7,TGTGCCAGCAGCCCCGGCCTGGACACCGCCTACGAGCAGTACTTC,CASSPGLDTAYEQYF
TRBV6-5,.,.,TRBJ2-1,TGTGCCAGCAGTTACGGCGGGATAGATGAGCAGTTCTTC,CASSYGGIDEQFF
TRBV19,.,.,TRBJ1-2,TGTGCCAGTACCAACCCCCCAGGGAACTATGGCTACACCTTC,CASTNPPGNYGYTF
TRBV19,.,.,TRBJ2-7,TGTGCCAGTAGTATAAGAGGTTCGGGGGTCTCCTACGAGCAGTACTTC,CASSIRGSGVSYEQYF
TRBV11-1,.,.,TRBJ2-7,TGTGCCAGCAGCGTATCTCAGGGGTACGAGCAGTACTTC,CASSVSQGYEQYF
TRBV19,.,.,TRBJ2-5,TGTGCCAGTAGTATTGGGGGACATATACAAGAGACCCAGTACTTC,CASSIGGHIQETQYF
TRBV25-1,.,.,TRBJ2-2,TGTGCCAGCAGTGCGGTCACCACCGGGGAGCTGTTTTTT,CASSAVTTGELFF
TRBV19,medium-sized,.,TRBJ2-7,TGTGCCAGTACCCCCCGGGACAACTCCTACGAGCAGTACTTC,CASTPRDNSYEQYF
TRBV6-1,.,TRBD1,TRBJ2-7,TGTGCCAGCAGTGAACCCCCGACAGGGGGTTACTACGAGCAGTACTTC,CASSEPPTGGYYEQYF
TRBV27,once,TRBD2,TRBJ2-7,TGTGCCAGTGGCTCGGGGGGGCGAGGTGAGCAGTACTTC,CASGSGGRGEQYF
TRBV2,.,.,TRBJ2-1,TGTGCCAGCAGTGACTGGACAGACTACAATGAGCAGTTCTTC,CASSDWTDYNEQFF